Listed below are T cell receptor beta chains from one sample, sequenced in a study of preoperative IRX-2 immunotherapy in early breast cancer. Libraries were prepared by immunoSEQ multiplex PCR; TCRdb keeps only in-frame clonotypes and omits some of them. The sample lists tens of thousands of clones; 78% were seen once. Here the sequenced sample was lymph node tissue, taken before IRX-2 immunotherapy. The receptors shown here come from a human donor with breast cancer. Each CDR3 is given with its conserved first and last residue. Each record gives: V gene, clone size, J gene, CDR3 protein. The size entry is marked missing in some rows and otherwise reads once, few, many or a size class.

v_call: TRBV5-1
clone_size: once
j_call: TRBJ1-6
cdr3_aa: CASNPGASSYNSPLHF

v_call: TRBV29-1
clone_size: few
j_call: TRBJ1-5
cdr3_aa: CSVAGTGQDQPQHF

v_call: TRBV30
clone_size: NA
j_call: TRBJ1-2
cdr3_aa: CAWSRGGSYGYTF

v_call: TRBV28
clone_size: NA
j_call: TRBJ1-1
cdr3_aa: CASSFGGPNTEAFF

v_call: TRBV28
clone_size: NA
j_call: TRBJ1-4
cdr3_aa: CASSSMAIYEKLFF

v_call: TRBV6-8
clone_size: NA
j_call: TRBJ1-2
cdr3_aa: CASSYSPGEAYGYTF

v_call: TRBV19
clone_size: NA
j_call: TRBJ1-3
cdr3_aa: CASGTGAAGNTIYF

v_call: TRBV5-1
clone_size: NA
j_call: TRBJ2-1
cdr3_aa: CASSLVPVGHDYNEQFF

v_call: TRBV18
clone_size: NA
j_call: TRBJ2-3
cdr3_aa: CASSPKWTPPSTDTQYF

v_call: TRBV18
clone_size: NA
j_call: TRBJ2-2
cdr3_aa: CASSYGSSRTGELFF

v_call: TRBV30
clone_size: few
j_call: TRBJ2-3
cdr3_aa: CACTRGSGGKNTQYF

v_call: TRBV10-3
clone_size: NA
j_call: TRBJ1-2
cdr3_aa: CAISESIDYGYTF

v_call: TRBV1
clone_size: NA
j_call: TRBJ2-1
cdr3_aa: CASSHQRGGLRRYNEQFF

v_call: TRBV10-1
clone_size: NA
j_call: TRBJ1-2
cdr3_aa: CASSPGGNYGYTF

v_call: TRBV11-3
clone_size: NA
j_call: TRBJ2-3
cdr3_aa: CASSRLAGGVGTDTQYF

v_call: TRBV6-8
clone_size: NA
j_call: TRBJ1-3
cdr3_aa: CAIYDPLSGNTIYF

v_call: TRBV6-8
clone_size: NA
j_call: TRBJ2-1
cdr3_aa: CASSPAGAGLYNEQFF

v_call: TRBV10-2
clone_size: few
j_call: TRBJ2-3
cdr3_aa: CAIGTSGGTDTQYF

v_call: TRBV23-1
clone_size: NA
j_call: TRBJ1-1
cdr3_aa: CASSLEGGKNTEAFF

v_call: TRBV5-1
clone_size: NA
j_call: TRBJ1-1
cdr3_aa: CASSLGLTGLNTEAFF

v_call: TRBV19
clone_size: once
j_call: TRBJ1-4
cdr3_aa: CASGSGEKLFF

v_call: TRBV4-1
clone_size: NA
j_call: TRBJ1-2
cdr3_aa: CASSQVEEGGGYTF

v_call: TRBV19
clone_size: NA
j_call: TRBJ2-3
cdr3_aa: CASSIGTSSTDTQYF

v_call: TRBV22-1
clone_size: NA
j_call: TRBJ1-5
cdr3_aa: CASRNRGLVYQPQHF

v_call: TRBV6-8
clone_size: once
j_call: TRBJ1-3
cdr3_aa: CASRPNTGAAGDTIYF

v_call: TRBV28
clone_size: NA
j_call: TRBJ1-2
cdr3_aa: CASSPTGWGSYGYTF

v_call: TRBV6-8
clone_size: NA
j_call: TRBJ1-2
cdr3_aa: CASSSNGGRNYGYTF

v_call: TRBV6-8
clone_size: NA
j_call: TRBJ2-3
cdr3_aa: CASKGHGFGPDTQYF

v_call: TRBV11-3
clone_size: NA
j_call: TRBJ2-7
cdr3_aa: CASSLEGTSSYEQYF

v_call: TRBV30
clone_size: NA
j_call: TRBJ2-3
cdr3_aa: CAWSPRGDRGIADTQYF

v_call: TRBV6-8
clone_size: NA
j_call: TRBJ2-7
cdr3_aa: CATSREAGINYEQYF

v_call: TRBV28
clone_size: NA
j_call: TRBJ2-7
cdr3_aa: CASSSGQGSRREQYF

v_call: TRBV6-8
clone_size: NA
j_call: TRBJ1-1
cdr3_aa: CASSSGAINTEAFF

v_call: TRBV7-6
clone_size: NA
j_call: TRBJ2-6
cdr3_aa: CASSRPGRVRSGANVLTF

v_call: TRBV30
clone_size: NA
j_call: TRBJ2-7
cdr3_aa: CAWRATGDPYEQYF

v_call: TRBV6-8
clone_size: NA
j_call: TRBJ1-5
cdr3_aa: CASSLDRNLYQPQHF

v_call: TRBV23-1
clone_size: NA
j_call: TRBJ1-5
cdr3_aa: CASSLDGQGNQPQHF

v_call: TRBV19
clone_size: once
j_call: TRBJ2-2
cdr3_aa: CASSARGGPHTGELFF

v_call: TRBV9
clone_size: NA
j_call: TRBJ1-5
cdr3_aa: CASSGTTGVRGQPQHF

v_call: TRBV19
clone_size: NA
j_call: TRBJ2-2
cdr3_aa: CASSIRGAGELFF

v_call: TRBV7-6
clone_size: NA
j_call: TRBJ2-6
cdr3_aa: CASSLVDSGANVLTF

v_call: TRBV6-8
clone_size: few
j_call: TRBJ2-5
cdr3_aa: CASSYSREETQYF

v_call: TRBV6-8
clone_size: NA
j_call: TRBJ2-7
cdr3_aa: CASRGGTGLWNYEQYF

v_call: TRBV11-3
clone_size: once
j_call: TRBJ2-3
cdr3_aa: CASSSPGLASTDTQYF

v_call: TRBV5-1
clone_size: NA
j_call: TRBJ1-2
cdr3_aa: CASSSDPGTARGYTF